The TCR beta chain under discussion was sequenced for a study of cytomegalovirus exposure and HLA in healthy donors. Study results and caveats: In an earlier analysis, productive rearrangement rates for most beta V segments clustered near 87% or 30%.

Use of 60 Vbeta and 13 Jbeta primers characterized the PCR. Assay: immunoSEQ multiplex PCR; the TCRdb copy retains only in-frame clones and omits some. Here the sample spans some 160,000 clones, over 75% being singletons. Concerning this clone: Its antigen is unknown.

The CDR3 covers 13 residues. The V gene lost 3 bases and the J gene lost 9 bases, with 9 bases spanning the gap. Germline values: CDR1 LGHNA, CDR2 YSLEER. The TCR originated in a male donor in good health and CMV-seronegative. V gene TRBV4-3 combines with J gene TRBJ1-6; possibly TRBD1 for D (5 bases). The sample taken for sequencing was PBMCs. CDR3 amino acids: CASSQARVSPLHF. The CDR3 DNA reads TGCGCCAGCAGCCAGGCCAGGGTTTCACCCCTCCACTTT.